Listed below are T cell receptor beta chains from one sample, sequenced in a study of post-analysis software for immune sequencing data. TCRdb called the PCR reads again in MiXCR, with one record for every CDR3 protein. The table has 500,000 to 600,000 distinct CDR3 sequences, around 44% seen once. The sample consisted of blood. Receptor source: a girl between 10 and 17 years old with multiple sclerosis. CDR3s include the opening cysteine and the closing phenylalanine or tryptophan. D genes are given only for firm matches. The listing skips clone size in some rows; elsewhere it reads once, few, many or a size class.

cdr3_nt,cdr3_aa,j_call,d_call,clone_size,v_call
TGTGCCAGCAGCCGTCCCGTCCGGGGCAATGAGCAGTTCTTC,CASSRPVRGNEQFF,TRBJ2-1,.,.,TRBV6-5
TGTGCCCCCCCCCTAGGGGGAGAGGCAAATAGCAATCAGCCCCAGCATTTT,CAPPLGGEANSNQPQHF,TRBJ1-5,.,few,TRBV6-4
TGCAGCGTTGAATCGAGCCGCTACAATGAGCAGTTCTTC,CSVESSRYNEQFF,TRBJ2-1,.,few,TRBV29-1
TGCGCCAGCAGCTCCGGGACTAGCGGGGCCCAAGAGACCCAGTACTTC,CASSSGTSGAQETQYF,TRBJ2-5,TRBD2,once,TRBV5-1
TGTGCCAGCAGCTTAGAGGCCAGCTATGGCTACACCTTC,CASSLEASYGYTF,TRBJ1-2,.,many,TRBV7-2
TGCAGTGCCTCCTCTGTCGGCAGCTCCTACGAGCAGTACTTC,CSASSVGSSYEQYF,TRBJ2-7,.,many,TRBV20-1
TGTGCCAGCAGTTTAACAACCGGGACAGGGATTCCGGTGGGTTCTCGTGGCTACACCTTC,CASSLTTGTGIPVGSRGYTF,TRBJ1-2,TRBD1,.,TRBV12-3/TRBV12-4
TGTGCCAGCAGCTCGATAAGGGGATCCGGGACTAGCGGGGGGGCCGGCGAGCAGTACTTC,CASSSIRGSGTSGGAGEQYF,TRBJ2-7,TRBD2,.,TRBV11-2
TGTGCCAGCATACTATCAGCCGGAGGGCGAGAGCAGTACTTC,CASILSAGGREQYF,TRBJ2-5,.,.,TRBV28
TGTGCCAGCAGCACCGGGACCCGGCGGTCCTACGAGCAGTACTTC,CASSTGTRRSYEQYF,TRBJ2-7,.,.,TRBV7-9
TGTGCCAGCAGCAGGCGATCTGAAGCTTTCTTT,CASSRRSEAFF,TRBJ1-1,.,.,TRBV3-1
TGCAGTGCTCTTGCCGGGAAGGAGACCCAGTACTTC,CSALAGKETQYF,TRBJ2-5,.,few,TRBV20-1
TGTGCCAGCAGCAGGGGGCGGGTTGGCTACACCTTC,CASSRGRVGYTF,TRBJ1-2,TRBD1,.,TRBV12-3/TRBV12-4
TGCGCCAGCAGCTTGGATGTGACAGGGGGCATTCAGTACTTC,CASSLDVTGGIQYF,TRBJ2-4,TRBD1,few,TRBV5-1
TGTGCCAGCACGGGTCCAGCCCGGGACCCGGGACTAGCGGGCCACGAGCAGTACTTC,CASTGPARDPGLAGHEQYF,TRBJ2-7,.,.,TRBV21-1
TGTGCCAGCAGTTGGCAGGGGAACTACGAGCAGTACTTC,CASSWQGNYEQYF,TRBJ2-7,.,.,TRBV12-3/TRBV12-4
TGTGCCACCAGACAGGGCGCCTACGAGCAGTACTTC,CATRQGAYEQYF,TRBJ2-7,TRBD1,.,TRBV28
TGTGCCAGCAGCTTAGAGCCAGCGGGGGGAAACATTCAGTACTTC,CASSLEPAGGNIQYF,TRBJ2-4,TRBD2,few,TRBV7-2
TGTGCCAGCAGCCCGACTAGCGGGAGGGGGATGGGCAAAAACATTCAGTACTTC,CASSPTSGRGMGKNIQYF,TRBJ2-4,TRBD2,.,TRBV11-1
TGCAGTGCCACTTACACAACAGGGATGAGCACCGGGGAGCTGTTTTTT,CSATYTTGMSTGELFF,TRBJ2-2,.,.,TRBV20-1
TGCGCCAGCAGCGAGGGGACAGGGGGAGAGACCCAGTACTTC,CASSEGTGGETQYF,TRBJ2-5,TRBD1,.,TRBV5-1
TGTGCCAGCAGTTTAGGAAGGGGGTACTATGGCTACACCTTC,CASSLGRGYYGYTF,TRBJ1-2,.,few,TRBV28
TGTGCCAGCAGCTTAGCCCCCGGACAGGGCCTGAGCTCCTACAATGAGCAGTTCTTC,CASSLAPGQGLSSYNEQFF,TRBJ2-1,TRBD1,.,TRBV11-2
TGTGCCAGCAGCTATAGACAGGGTAGTTCCAGAGAGACCCAGTACTTC,CASSYRQGSSRETQYF,TRBJ2-5,TRBD1,.,TRBV11-2
TGTGCCAGCAGTTCCCTCGGGGTTGAGGATGGCTACACCTTC,CASSSLGVEDGYTF,TRBJ1-2,.,few,TRBV6-5
TGTGCCAGCGACGACAGGGTGAATCAGCCCCAGCATTTT,CASDDRVNQPQHF,TRBJ1-5,TRBD1,few,TRBV6-1
TGTGCCAGCAGTCCCGAACTCCAAGAGACCCAGTACTTC,CASSPELQETQYF,TRBJ2-5,.,few,TRBV2